This T cell receptor beta chain was profiled in a study of a mutant IDH1 vaccine in newly diagnosed glioma. Profiled with immunoSEQ multiplex PCR; TCRdb holds only in-frame clones, not every one. Among around 85,000 clones, approximately 85% were seen once, and the ten largest hold 2% to 2.5%. Time point noted: week 23, last vaccination. Mutant IDH1 20-mer peptide, at 300 ug, made up each vaccine dose, with topical imiquimod. As regards this clone: Its antigen is still unknown.

Germline V gene data show CDR1 as MDHEN and CDR2 as SYDVKM. V lost 3 bases and J lost 8, with 10 bases in between. CDR3 length: 12 residues. The sample in question was PBMCs, obtained from a glioma patient whose treatment included an IDH1 peptide vaccine. The clonotype originates from a man aged 25 to 40 with glioma. Some clones in this sample may be carry-over from other donors' samples. The chain carries TRBV28 and TRBJ1-2; possible D gene TRBD1, 6 bases. CDR3 in DNA: TGTGCCAGCAGTTTGATGGGGGGCGGCTACACCTTC. This encodes CASSLMGGGYTF.